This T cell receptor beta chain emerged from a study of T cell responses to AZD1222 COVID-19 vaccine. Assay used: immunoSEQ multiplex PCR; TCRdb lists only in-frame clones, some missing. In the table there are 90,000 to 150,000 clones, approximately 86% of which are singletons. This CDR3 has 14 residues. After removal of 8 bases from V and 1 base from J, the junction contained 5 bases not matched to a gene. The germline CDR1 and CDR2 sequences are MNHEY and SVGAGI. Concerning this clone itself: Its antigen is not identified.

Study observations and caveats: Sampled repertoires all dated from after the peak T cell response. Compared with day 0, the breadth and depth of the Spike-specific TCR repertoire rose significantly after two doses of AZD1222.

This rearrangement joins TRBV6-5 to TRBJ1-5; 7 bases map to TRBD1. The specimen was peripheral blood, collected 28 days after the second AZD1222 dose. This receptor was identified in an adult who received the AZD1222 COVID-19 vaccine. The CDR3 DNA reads TGTGCCAGCGGTCAGGGGGGCAGCAATCAGCCCCAGCATTTT. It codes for CASGQGGSNQPQHF.